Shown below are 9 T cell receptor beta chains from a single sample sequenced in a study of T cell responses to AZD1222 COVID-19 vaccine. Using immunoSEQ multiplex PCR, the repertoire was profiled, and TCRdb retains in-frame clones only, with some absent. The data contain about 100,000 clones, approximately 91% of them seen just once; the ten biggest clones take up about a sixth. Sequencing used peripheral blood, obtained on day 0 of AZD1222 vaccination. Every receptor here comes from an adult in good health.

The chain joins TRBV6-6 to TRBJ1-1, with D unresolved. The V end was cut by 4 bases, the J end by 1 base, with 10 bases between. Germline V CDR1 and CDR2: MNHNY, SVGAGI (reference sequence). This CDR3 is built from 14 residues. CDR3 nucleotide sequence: TGTGCCAGCAGTTCCGGACCGGAGAACACTGAAGCTTTCTTT. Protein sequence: CASSSGPENTEAFF.

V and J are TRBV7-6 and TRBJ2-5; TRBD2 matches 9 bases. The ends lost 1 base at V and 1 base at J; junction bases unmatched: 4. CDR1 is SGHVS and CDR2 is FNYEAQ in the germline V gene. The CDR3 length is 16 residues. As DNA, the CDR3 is TGTGCCAGCAGCTTAGATCTAGCGGGGTTCCAAGAGACCCAGTACTTC. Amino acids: CASSLDLAGFQETQYF.

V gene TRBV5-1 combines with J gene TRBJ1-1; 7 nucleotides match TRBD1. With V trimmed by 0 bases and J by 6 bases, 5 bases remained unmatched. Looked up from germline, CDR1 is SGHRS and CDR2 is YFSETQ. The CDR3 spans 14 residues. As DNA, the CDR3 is TGCGCCAGCAGCTTGGGAGGGGGCTTAGCTGAAGCTTTCTTT. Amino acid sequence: CASSLGGGLAEAFF.

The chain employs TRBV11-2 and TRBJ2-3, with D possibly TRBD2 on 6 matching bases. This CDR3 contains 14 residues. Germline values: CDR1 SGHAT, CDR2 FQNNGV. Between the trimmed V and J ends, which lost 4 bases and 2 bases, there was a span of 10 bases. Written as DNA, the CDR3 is TGTGCCAGCAGCTCGACTAGAAACACAGATACGCAGTATTTT. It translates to CASSSTRNTDTQYF.

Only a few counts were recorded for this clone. CDR3 residues: CASTPSGGVSPLHF. Written as DNA, the CDR3 is TGTGCCAGCACCCCCAGTGGAGGGGTTTCACCCCTCCACTTT. The chain uses TRBV11-2 and TRBJ1-6, with D perhaps matching TRBD1 (5 bases). V was pared by 7 bases and J by 9 bases, with 16 bases between. CDR3 length equals 14 residues. Germline V gene data show CDR1 as SGHAT and CDR2 as FQNNGV.

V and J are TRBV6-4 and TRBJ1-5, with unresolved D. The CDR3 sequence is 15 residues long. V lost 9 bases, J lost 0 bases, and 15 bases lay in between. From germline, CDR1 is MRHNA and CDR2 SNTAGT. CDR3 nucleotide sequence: TGTGCCAGGAAAGGCAGAACGCATAGCAATCAGCCCCAGCATTTT. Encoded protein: CARKGRTHSNQPQHF.

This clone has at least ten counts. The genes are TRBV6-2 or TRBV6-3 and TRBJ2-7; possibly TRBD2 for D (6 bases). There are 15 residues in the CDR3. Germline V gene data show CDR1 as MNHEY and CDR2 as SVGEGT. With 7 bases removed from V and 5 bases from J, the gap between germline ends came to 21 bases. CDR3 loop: CASIPRRASVHEQYF. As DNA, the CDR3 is TGTGCCAGCATCCCCAGGAGGGCTAGCGTCCACGAGCAGTACTTC.

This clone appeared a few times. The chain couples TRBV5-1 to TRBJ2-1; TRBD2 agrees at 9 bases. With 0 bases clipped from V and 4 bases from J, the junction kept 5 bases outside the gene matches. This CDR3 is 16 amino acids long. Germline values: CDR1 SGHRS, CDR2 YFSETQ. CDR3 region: CASSLEGLAGYNEQFF. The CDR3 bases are TGCGCCAGCAGCTTGGAGGGACTAGCTGGGTACAATGAGCAGTTCTTC. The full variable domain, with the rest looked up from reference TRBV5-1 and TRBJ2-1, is KAGVTQTPRYLIKTRGQQVTLSCSPISGHRSVSWYQQTPGQGLQFLFEYFSETQRNKGNFPGRFSGRQFSNSRSEMNVSTLELGDSALYLCASSLEGLAGYNEQFFGPGTRLTVL.

As DNA, the CDR3 is TGTGCCAGCAGTACAGGGGGCGGCAATCAGCCCCAGCATTTT. It specifies CASSTGGGNQPQHF. This rearrangement joins TRBV2 to TRBJ1-5; 9 bases fit TRBD1. The CDR3 covers 14 residues. With V trimmed by 5 bases and J by 2 bases, 1 base remained unmatched. Germline V gives CDR1 SNHLY, CDR2 FYNNEI.